This T cell receptor beta chain was recorded in a study of blood T cells in healthy people across ages. Broader study findings: Getting older went along with TCR beta diversity per million T cells dropping roughly linearly.

The second PCR ran roughly 6 to 11 cycles with a sample-barcoded 5' primer and J-beta primers. TCRdb ran MiXCR on the 5' RACE reads and lists one entry per CDR3 protein. Altogether more than 650,000 distinct CDR3 sequences are present, roughly 25% being singletons, with the ten largest covering 2.5% to 3.5%. As to this clonotype: Its specificity is not known.

Another study also made use of these data, one on T cells of mothers and their children. In that study: The sample comes from eight or nine healthy Caucasian donors: mothers and children. No clones detected were persistent microchimeric T cell clones.

Sequencing input: blood. The clonotype comes from a boy aged 5-17 years in good health.

The DNA of the CDR3 is TGCAGTGCTAGTTTACTAGCGGGGGGTTACGAGCAGTACTTC. It yields the protein CSASLLAGGYEQYF. This sequence joins TRBV20-1 and TRBJ2-7; 12 bases are a match to TRBD2. CDR3 size: 14 residues. In germline, CDR1 is DFQATT, CDR2 SNEGSKA (reference sequence). J lost 4 bases, V lost 3 bases, and 4 bases had no gene match.